This T cell receptor (beta chain) is drawn from a study of early T cells in non-severe SARS-CoV-2 infection. TCRdb reprocessed the 5' RACE reads with MiXCR, giving one entry per CDR3 protein. The repertoire consists of 100,000 to 130,000 distinct CDR3 sequences, with roughly 12% occurring once and the leading ten covering 2.5% to 4%. Germline values: CDR1 KGHSH, CDR2 LQKENI. The germline V and J ends were trimmed by 5 bases and 1 base, with 17 bases remaining between them. The CDR3 consists of 16 residues. This clonotype was counted only a few times. The receptor was derived from an adult who was a healthcare worker with PCR-confirmed SARS-CoV-2 infection or an uninfected control (not recorded which). The chain recombines TRBV18 with TRBJ1-1; a weak D match, TRBD1 (5 bases). Sequencing was done on a sample of whole blood. CDR3 bases: TGTGCCAGCTCAAAGTTTGTGGGGCAGGGGAACACTGAAGCTTTCTTT. This translates into CASSKFVGQGNTEAFF.